Listed here are 20 T cell receptor beta chains from one sample, sequenced in a study of T cells in tuberculosis (dated by TCRdb to the late 2010s). Library preparation used the immunoSEQ multiplex PCR assay. In its TCRdb copy, this immuneACCESS table keeps in-frame sequences only and misses some clones. Where compared with another copy, unresolved V genes explain less than half of these, and the others have no known cause. The sample contains roughly 34,000 clones, about 97% of them found a single time. Clones ranked in the top ten supply approximately 5.8% of the sample. The sample consisted of PBMCs. The receptors were sampled from a donor aged 10-29 years with latent tuberculosis or without tuberculosis infection.

The V and J genes are TRBV5-6 and TRBJ2-5; 8 positions match TRBD2. V trimming: 4 bases; J trimming: 5 bases; junction bases outside the gene matches: 13. The CDR3 totals 16 residues. CDR1 is SGHDT and CDR2 is YYEEEE in the germline V gene. CDR3 in DNA: TGTGCCAGCAGCCACAGAGGGAGCGGGGGTGGGGAGACCCAGTACTTC. Encoded protein: CASSHRGSGGGETQYF.

This chain joins TRBV19 and TRBJ1-2; a weak D match, TRBD1 (6 bases). V was cut by 4 bases and J by 2 bases, with 17 bases left in between. The CDR3 length is 16 residues. From germline, CDR1 is LNHDA and CDR2 SQIVND (reference sequence). CDR3 protein: CASSRGTPKMNYGYTF. DNA for the CDR3: TGTGCCAGTAGTAGGGGGACACCAAAGATGAACTATGGCTACACCTTC.

The chain joins TRBV4-2 to TRBJ2-3; 9 bases fit TRBD2. The V gene end was trimmed by 0 bases and the J gene end by 5 bases; junction bases not matched to a gene: 6. The CDR3 is made up of 16 amino acids. In germline, CDR1 is LGHNA, CDR2 YNFKEQ. CDR3 sequence: CASSQEGLAHQDTQYF. The CDR3 nucleotides read TGTGCCAGCAGCCAAGAGGGACTAGCTCATCAAGATACGCAGTATTTT.

The chain joins TRBV2 to TRBJ1-2; 9 nucleotides agree with TRBD1. J gave up 5 bases and V 5 bases, and 6 bases lay outside the gene matches. This CDR3 region has 14 residues. Germline CDR1 SNHLY, CDR2 FYNNEI. CDR3 in amino acids: CASSRQQGAYGYTF. The CDR3 bases are TGTGCCAGCAGTCGACAACAGGGGGCGTATGGCTACACCTTC.

The rearrangement joins TRBV13 to TRBJ2-3, with D unclear. Germline V gene sequence: CDR1 PRHDT, CDR2 FYEKMQ (reference sequence). Trimming stripped 0 bases from V and 5 bases from J, with 12 bases between. The CDR3 totals 15 residues. The CDR3 loop is CASSLGSPDIDTQYF. The CDR3 nucleotides read TGTGCCAGCAGCTTAGGCTCCCCCGACATAGATACGCAGTATTTT.

This sequence joins TRBV28 and TRBJ2-7; D call uncertain. This CDR3 is 12 amino acids long. Germline assignment: CDR1 MDHEN and CDR2 SYDVKM. Between the trimmed V and J ends, which lost 6 bases and 2 bases, there was a span of 8 bases. In DNA form, the CDR3 reads TGTGCCAGCAGAACTCCGGCCTACGAGCAGTACTTC. This sequence encodes CASRTPAYEQYF.

The chain employs TRBV5-4 and TRBJ2-5; 10 positions agree with TRBD1. V dropped 8 bases and J dropped 0; count of bases not matched to a gene: 7. CDR3 length: 15 amino acids. Germline V lookup: CDR1 SGHNT, CDR2 YYREEE (reference sequence). CDR3 DNA sequence: TGTGCCAGTAGCGGGACAGGGGCTCACCAAGAGACCCAGTACTTC. Residues: CASSGTGAHQETQYF.

The chain employs TRBV28 and TRBJ2-2; 8 nucleotides line up with TRBD1. J gave up 4 bases and V 5 bases, and 6 bases lay outside the gene matches. The V gene's germline CDR1 is MDHEN and CDR2 SYDVKM. This CDR3 has 15 amino acids. DNA for the CDR3: TGTGCCAGCAGTCCAAACACAGGGGGCACCGGGGAGCTGTTTTTT. Amino acids: CASSPNTGGTGELFF.

The J gene is TRBJ1-2, the V gene TRBV5-4, with unresolved D. The CDR3 sequence is 11 residues long. Germline V gene data show CDR1 as SGHNT and CDR2 as YYREEE (reference sequence). Trimming took 0 bases from V and 13 from J, leaving 10 bases between them. CDR3 amino acids: CASSLDRLFTF. The CDR3, as DNA: TGTGCCAGCAGCTTGGATCGACTTTTCACCTTC.

The chain recombines TRBV5-1 with TRBJ1-5; a weak D match, TRBD1 (5 bases). V was clipped by 1 base and J by 1 base, with 9 bases between them. There are 15 residues in the CDR3. Germline CDR1 and CDR2: SGHRS and YFSETQ. DNA of the CDR3: TGCGCCAGCAGCTTGTCGGGGGGGAGCAATCAGCCCCAGCATTTT. Translating gives CASSLSGGSNQPQHF.

V usage is TRBV30 and J usage is TRBJ2-1; 10 bases line up with TRBD2. This CDR3 is built from 16 residues. V lost 1 base, J lost 3 bases, and 6 bases stayed unmatched. The germline CDR1 and CDR2 sequences are GTSNPN and SVGIG (reference sequence). CDR3 sequence (DNA): TGTGCCTGGAGTGGGTCCACTAGCGGGATCTACAATGAGCAGTTCTTC. Its translation: CAWSGSTSGIYNEQFF. Based on the CDR3 plus reference TRBV30 and TRBJ2-1, the full variable domain is SQTIHQWPATLVQPVGSPLSLECTVEGTSNPNLYWYRQAAGRGLQLLFYSVGIGQISSEVPQNLSASRPQDRQFILSSKKLLLSDSGFYLCAWSGSTSGIYNEQFFGPGTRLTVL.

V usage is TRBV9 and J usage is TRBJ2-1, with 7 bases identical to TRBD2. Germline V gene data show CDR1 as SGDLS and CDR2 as YYNGEE. This CDR3 spans 15 amino acids. V lost 3 bases to trimming and J lost 5 bases; unmatched junction nucleotides: 8. The CDR3 DNA is TGTGCCAGCAGCGCGGGCGGGGGATTAAACAATGAGCAGTTCTTC. It codes for CASSAGGGLNNEQFF.

The chain is built from TRBV15 and TRBJ2-3; 10 bases agree with TRBD2. The CDR3 runs 15 residues. Losses at the gene ends were 8 bases for V and 2 bases for J; bases not matched to a gene: 7. Germline V gene sequence: CDR1 LNHNV, CDR2 YYDKDF (reference sequence). CDR3: CATLAGERNTDTQYF. CDR3 nucleotides: TGTGCCACCCTAGCGGGAGAGCGTAACACAGATACGCAGTATTTT.

The gene calls are TRBV6-5 and TRBJ2-5, with D possibly being TRBD1 (6 bases). V lost 6 bases, J lost 7 bases, and 9 bases lay in between. CDR1 and CDR2 (germline): MNHEY, SVGAGI. This CDR3 spans 11 amino acids. As DNA, the CDR3 is TGTGCCAGCAGCCAACAGGGGACCCAGTACTTC. Encoded protein: CASSQQGTQYF.

The V call is TRBV5-5, the J call TRBJ1-2; the match to TRBD1 covers 8 bases. CDR3 length equals 14 residues. The germline CDR1 and CDR2 sequences are SGHKS and YYEKEE (reference sequence). Unmatched junction bases numbered 3, after V lost 4 bases and J lost 1 base. The CDR3: CASSQGAGNYGYTF. The CDR3 bases are TGTGCCAGCAGCCAGGGGGCAGGTAACTATGGCTACACCTTC.

In this sample, this clone turned up once. The chain recombines TRBV11-2 with TRBJ2-7; D not resolved. This CDR3 spans 14 amino acids. V shed 7 bases and J shed 0 bases, with 13 bases lying between them. Germline assignment: CDR1 SGHAT and CDR2 FQNNGV. CDR3 residues: CASKVIRSSYEQYF. The CDR3 DNA reads TGTGCCAGCAAGGTCATAAGGAGCTCCTACGAGCAGTACTTC.

This chain uses TRBV25-1 with TRBJ1-1, with 8 bases identical to TRBD1. CDR1 is MGHDK, CDR2 SYGVNS, per germline. V was clipped by 5 bases and J by 7 bases; unmatched bases: 9. There are 14 residues in the CDR3. CDR3 sequence reads: CASSYRTGRHEAFF. Here the CDR3 DNA reads TGTGCCAGCAGTTACCGGACAGGGCGGCATGAAGCTTTCTTT.

V and J are TRBV27 and TRBJ2-7, with D maybe TRBD2 (5 bases). Germline V gives CDR1 MNHEY, CDR2 SMNVEV (reference sequence). The CDR3 has 12 amino acids. V dropped 6 bases and J dropped 6 bases, with 12 bases sitting between them. This CDR3 reads CASRPPGGEQYF. The CDR3, as DNA: TGTGCCAGCAGACCCCCAGGAGGCGAGCAGTACTTC.

V is TRBV19 and J is TRBJ2-4; D call uncertain. The CDR3 has 19 residues. Germline V gene lookup returns CDR1 LNHDA and CDR2 SQIVND (reference sequence). Trimming shortened V by 0 bases and J by 2 bases, and 20 bases separated the two germline ends. The CDR3 nucleotides are TGTGCCAGTAGTATAGATCGGCAGAGGCCTCCTCTATCCAAAAACATTCAGTACTTC. This gives the protein CASSIDRQRPPLSKNIQYF. The entire variable domain, with the rest obtained from reference TRBV19 and TRBJ2-4, is as follows: DGGITQSPKYLFRKEGQNVTLSCEQNLNHDAMYWYRQDPGQGLRLIYYSQIVNDFQKGDIAEGYSVSREKKESFPLTVTSAQKNPTAFYLCASSIDRQRPPLSKNIQYFGAGTRLSVL.

V gene TRBV10-3 combines with J gene TRBJ1-3; possible D gene TRBD1, 5 bases. The germline V and J ends were trimmed by 6 bases and 4 bases, with 16 bases remaining between them. CDR3 length: 15 residues. The germline CDR1 and CDR2 sequences are ENHRY and SYGVKD. CDR3 in amino acids: CAISRDRDSGNTIYF. As DNA, the CDR3 is TGTGCCATCAGCAGGGATCGGGACTCCGGAAACACCATATATTTT.